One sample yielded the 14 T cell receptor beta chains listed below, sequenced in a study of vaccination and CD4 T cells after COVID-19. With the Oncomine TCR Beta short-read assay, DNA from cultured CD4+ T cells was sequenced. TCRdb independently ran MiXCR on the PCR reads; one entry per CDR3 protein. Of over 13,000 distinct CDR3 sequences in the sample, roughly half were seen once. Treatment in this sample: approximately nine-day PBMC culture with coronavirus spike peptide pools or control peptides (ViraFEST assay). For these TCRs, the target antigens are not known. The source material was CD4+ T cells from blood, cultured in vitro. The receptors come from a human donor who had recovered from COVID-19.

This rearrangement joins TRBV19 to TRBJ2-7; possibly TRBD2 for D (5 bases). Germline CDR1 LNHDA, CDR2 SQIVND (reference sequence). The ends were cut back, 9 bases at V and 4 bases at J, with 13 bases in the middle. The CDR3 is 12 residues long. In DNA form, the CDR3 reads TGTGCCAGCAGTCCGGACTGGTACGAGCAGTACTTC. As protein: CASSPDWYEQYF.

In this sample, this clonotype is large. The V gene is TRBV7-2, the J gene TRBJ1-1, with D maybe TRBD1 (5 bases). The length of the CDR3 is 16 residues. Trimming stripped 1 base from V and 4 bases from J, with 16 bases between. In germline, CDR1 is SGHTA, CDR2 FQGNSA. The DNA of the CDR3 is TGTGCCAGCAGCTTAGGGGGCATGGGGCCCAGCACTGAAGCTTTCTTT. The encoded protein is CASSLGGMGPSTEAFF. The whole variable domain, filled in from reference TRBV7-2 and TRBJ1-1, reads GAGVSQSPSNKVTEKGKDVELRCDPISGHTALYWYRQSLGQGLEFLIYFQGNSAPDKSGLPSDRFSAERTGGSVSTLTIQRTQQEDSAVYLCASSLGGMGPSTEAFFGQGTRLTVV.

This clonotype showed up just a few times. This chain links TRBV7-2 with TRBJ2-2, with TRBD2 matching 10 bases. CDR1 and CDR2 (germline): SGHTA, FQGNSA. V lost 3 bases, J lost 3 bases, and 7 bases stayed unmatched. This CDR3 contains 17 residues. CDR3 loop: CASSFPLAGVHTGELFF. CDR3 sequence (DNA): TGTGCCAGCAGCTTCCCCCTAGCGGGAGTGCACACCGGGGAGCTGTTTTTT.

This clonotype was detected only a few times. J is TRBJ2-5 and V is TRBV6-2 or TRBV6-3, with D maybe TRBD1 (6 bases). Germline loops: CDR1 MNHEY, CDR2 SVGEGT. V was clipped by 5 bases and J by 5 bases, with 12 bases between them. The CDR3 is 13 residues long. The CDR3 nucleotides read TGTGCCAGCAGTAAACAGGGCTATGAGACCCAGTACTTC. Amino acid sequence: CASSKQGYETQYF.

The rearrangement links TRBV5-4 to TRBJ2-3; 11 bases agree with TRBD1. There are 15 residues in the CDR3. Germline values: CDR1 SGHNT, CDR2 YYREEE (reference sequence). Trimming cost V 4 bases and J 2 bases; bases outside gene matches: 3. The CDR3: CASSPGQGDTDTQYF. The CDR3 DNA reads TGTGCCAGCAGCCCGGGACAGGGGGACACAGATACGCAGTATTTT.

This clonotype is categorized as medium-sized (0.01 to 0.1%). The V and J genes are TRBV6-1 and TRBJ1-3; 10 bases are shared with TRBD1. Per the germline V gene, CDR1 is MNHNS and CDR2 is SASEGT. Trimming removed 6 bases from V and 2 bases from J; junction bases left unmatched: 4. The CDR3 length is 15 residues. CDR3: CASRRGQGTGNTIYF. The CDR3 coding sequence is TGTGCCAGCAGAAGGGGACAGGGGACTGGAAACACCATATATTTT.

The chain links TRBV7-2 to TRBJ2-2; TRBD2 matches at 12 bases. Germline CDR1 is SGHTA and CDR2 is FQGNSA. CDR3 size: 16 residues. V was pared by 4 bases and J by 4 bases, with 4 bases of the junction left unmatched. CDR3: CASSSGLAGSTGELFF. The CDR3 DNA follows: TGTGCCAGCAGCTCCGGACTAGCGGGGTCCACCGGGGAGCTGTTTTTT.

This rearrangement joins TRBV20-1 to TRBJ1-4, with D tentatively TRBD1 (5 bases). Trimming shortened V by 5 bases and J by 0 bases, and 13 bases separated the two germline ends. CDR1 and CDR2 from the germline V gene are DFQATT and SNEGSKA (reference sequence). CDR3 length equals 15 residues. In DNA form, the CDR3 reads TGCAGTGCTTCCCAGAGGGGATCAACTAATGAAAAACTGTTTTTT. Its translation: CSASQRGSTNEKLFF.

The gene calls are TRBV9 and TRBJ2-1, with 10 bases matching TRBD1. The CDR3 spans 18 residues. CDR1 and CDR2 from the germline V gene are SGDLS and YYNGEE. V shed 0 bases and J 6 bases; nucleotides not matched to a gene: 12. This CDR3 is CASSVDSEGQGNGNEQFF. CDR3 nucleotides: TGTGCCAGCAGCGTAGATTCGGAGGGACAGGGGAACGGCAATGAGCAGTTCTTC.

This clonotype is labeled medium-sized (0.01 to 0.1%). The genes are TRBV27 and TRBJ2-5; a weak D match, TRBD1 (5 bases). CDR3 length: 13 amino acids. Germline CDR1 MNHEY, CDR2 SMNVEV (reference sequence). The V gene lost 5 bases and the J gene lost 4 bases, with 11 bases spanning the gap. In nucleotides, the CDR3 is TGTGCCAGCAGTACAGGTTTTGGAGAGACCCAGTACTTC. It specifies CASSTGFGETQYF.

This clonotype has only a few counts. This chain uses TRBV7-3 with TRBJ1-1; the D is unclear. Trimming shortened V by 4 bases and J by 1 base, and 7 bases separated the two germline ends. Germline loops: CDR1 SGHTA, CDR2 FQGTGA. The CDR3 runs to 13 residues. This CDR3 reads CASSSLGNTEAFF. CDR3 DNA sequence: TGTGCCAGCAGCTCGCTGGGGAACACTGAAGCTTTCTTT.

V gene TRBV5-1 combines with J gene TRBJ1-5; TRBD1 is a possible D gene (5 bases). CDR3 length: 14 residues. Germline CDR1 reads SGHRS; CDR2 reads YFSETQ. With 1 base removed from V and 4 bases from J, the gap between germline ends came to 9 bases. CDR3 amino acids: CASSLTGENQPQHF. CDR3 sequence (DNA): TGCGCCAGCAGCTTGACGGGGGAAAATCAGCCCCAGCATTTT. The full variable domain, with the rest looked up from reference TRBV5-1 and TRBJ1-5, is KAGVTQTPRYLIKTRGQQVTLSCSPISGHRSVSWYQQTPGQGLQFLFEYFSETQRNKGNFPGRFSGRQFSNSRSEMNVSTLELGDSALYLCASSLTGENQPQHFGDGTRLSIL.

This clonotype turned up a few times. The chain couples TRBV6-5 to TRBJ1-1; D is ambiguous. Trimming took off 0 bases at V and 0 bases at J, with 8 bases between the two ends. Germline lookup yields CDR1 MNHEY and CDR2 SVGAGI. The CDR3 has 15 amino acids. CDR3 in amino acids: CASSYSTRMNTEAFF. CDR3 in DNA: TGTGCCAGCAGTTACTCGACACGGATGAACACTGAAGCTTTCTTT.

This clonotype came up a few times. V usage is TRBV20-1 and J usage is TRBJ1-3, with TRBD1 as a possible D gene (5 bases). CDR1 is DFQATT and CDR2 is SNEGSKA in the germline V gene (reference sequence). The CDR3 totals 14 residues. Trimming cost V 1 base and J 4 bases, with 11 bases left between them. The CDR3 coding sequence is TGCAGTGCTAGAGGAAGGGGATCCGGAAACACCATATATTTT. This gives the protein CSARGRGSGNTIYF.